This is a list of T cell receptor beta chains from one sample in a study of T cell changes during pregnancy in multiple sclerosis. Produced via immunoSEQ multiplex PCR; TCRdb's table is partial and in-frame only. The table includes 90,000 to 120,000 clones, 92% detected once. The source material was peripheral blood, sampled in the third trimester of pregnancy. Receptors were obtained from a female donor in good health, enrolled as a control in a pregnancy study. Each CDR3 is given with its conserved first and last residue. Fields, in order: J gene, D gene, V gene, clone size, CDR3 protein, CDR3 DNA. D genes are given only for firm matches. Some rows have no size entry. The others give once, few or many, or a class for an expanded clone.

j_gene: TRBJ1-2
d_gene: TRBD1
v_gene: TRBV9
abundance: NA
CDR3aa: CASRERTGRYGYTF
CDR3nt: TGTGCCAGCAGGGAGAGGACAGGGCGGTATGGCTACACCTTC

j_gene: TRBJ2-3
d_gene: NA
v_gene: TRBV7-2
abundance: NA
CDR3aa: CASSLGGLDTQYF
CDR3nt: TGTGCCAGCAGCCTAGGGGGGCTGGATACGCAGTATTTT

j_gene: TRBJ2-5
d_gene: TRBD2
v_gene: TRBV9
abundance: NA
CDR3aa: CASSAGLAGGETQYF
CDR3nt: TGTGCCAGCAGCGCAGGACTAGCGGGGGGAGAGACCCAGTACTTC

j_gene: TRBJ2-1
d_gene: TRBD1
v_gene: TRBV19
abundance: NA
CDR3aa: CASKRDSNNEQFF
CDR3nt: TGTGCCAGTAAAAGGGACAGTAACAATGAGCAGTTCTTC

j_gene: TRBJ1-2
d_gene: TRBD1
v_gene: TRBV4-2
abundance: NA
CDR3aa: CASSQEIGTGASYGYTF
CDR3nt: TGTGCCAGCAGCCAAGAGATCGGAACAGGGGCCAGCTATGGCTACACCTTC

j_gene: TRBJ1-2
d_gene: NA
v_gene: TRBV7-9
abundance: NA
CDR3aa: CASSLGQSYGYTF
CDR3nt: TGTGCCAGCAGCTTAGGACAGTCCTATGGCTACACCTTC

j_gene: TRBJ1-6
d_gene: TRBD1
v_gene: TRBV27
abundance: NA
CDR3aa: CASSLDRVNSPLHF
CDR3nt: TGTGCCAGCAGTTTAGACAGGGTCAATTCACCCCTCCACTTT

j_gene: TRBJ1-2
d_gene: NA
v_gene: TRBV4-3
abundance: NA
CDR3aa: CASSQDSFRTVANYGYTF
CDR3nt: TGCGCCAGCAGCCAAGATAGCTTCCGGACAGTAGCTAACTATGGCTACACCTTC

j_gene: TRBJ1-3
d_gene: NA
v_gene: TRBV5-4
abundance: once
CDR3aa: CASSPGEIRSGNTIYF
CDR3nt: TGTGCCAGCAGTCCCGGTGAAATTCGCTCTGGAAACACCATATATTTT

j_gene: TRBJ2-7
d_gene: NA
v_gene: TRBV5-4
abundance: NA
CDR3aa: CASSRDLAAYEQYF
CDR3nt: TGTGCCAGCAGTCGGGATCTAGCCGCCTACGAGCAGTACTTC

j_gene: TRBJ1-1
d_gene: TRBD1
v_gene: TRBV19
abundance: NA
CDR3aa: CASSRDSAAFF
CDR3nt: TGTGCCAGTAGTAGGGACAGTGCAGCTTTCTTT

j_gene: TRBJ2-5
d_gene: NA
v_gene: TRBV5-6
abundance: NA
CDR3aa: CASSLRRGLGETQYF
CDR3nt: TGTGCCAGCAGCTTAAGACGGGGTTTAGGAGAGACCCAGTACTTC

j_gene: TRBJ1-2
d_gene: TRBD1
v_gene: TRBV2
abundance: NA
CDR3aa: CASRAGTGRNYGYTF
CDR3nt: TGTGCCAGCAGGGCCGGGACAGGAAGAAACTATGGCTACACCTTC

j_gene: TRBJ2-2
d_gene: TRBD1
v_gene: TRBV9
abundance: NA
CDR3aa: CASSPRQGSGELFF
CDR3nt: TGTGCCAGCAGCCCCCGACAGGGCAGCGGGGAGCTGTTTTTT

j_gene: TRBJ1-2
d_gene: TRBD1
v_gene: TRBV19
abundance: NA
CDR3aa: CASSRDRWGYTF
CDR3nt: TGTGCCAGTAGTCGGGACAGATGGGGCTACACCTTC

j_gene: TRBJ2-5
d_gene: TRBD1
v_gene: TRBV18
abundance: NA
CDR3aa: CASSPSGQGSQETQYF
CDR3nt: TGTGCCAGCTCACCATCAGGACAGGGTTCCCAAGAGACCCAGTACTTC

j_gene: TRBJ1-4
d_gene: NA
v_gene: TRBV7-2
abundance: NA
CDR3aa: CASSPRRRGKLFF
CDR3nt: TGTGCCAGCAGCCCCCGGCGGAGGGGAAAACTGTTTTTT

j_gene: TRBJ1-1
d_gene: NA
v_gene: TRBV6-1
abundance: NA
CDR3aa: CASSERGGTEAFF
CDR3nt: TGTGCCAGCAGTGAACGGGGTGGGACTGAAGCTTTCTTT

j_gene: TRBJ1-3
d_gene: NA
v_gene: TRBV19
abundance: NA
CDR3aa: CASTLQSSGNTIYF
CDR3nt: TGTGCCAGTACTTTACAAAGCTCTGGAAACACCATATATTTT

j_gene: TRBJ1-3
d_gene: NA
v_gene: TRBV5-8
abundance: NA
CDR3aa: CASSLPGVNTIYF
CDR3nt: TGTGCCAGCAGCTTGCCGGGGGTCAACACCATATATTTT

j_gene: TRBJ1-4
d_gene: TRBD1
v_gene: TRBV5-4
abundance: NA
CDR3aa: CASSPGQVRSREKLFF
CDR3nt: TGTGCCAGCAGCCCTGGACAGGTTAGATCTCGGGAAAAACTGTTTTTT

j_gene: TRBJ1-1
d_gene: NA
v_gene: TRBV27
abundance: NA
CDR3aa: CASSLLLGPNEAFF
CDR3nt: TGTGCCAGCAGTTTACTTCTTGGGCCGAATGAAGCTTTCTTT

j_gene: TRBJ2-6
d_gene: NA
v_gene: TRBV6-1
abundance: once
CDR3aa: CASKQAGANVLTF
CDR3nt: TGTGCCAGCAAACAGGCTGGGGCCAACGTCCTGACTTTC

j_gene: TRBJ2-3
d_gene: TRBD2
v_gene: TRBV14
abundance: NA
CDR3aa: CASSQDRGLAGTDTQYF
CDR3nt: TGTGCCAGCAGCCAAGACAGAGGACTAGCGGGAACAGATACGCAGTATTTT

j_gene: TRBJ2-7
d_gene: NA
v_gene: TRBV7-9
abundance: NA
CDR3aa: CATVGRRGYEQYF
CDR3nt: TGTGCCACCGTGGGCAGGAGGGGATACGAGCAGTACTTC

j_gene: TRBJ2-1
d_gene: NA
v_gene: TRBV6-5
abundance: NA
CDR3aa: CASSYGAGYSYNEQFF
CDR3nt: TGTGCCAGCAGTTACGGTGCGGGCTACTCCTACAATGAGCAGTTCTTC

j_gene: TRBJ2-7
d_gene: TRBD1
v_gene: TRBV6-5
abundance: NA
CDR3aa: CASGTGNSYEQYF
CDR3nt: TGTGCCAGTGGGACAGGCAACTCCTACGAGCAGTACTTC

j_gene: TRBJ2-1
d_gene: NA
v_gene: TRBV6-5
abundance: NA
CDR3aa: CASSLGQSSYNEQFF
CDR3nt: TGTGCCAGCAGTTTGGGGCAGAGCTCCTACAATGAGCAGTTCTTC

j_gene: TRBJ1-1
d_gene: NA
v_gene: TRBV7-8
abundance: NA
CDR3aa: CASSLGQGPTEAFF
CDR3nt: TGTGCCAGCAGCTTAGGGCAGGGCCCGACCGAAGCTTTCTTT

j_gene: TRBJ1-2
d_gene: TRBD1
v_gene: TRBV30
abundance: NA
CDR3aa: CAWSVPGQGIYYGYTF
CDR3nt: TGTGCCTGGAGTGTACCCGGACAGGGAATTTACTATGGCTACACCTTC

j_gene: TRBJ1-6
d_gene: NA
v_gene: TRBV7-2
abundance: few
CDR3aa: CAGGRGGYNSPLHF
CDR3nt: TGTGCCGGCGGACGAGGGGGCTATAATTCACCCCTCCACTTT

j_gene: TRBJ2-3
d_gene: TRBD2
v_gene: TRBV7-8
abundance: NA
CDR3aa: CASSPSGAGTQYF
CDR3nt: TGTGCCAGCAGCCCTAGCGGGGCCGGTACGCAGTATTTT

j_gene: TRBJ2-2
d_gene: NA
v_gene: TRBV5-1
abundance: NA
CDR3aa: CASSLNRDANTGELFF
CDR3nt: TGCGCCAGCAGCTTAAACAGGGACGCGAACACCGGGGAGCTGTTTTTT

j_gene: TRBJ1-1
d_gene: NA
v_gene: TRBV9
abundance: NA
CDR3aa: CASSVEAGLRNTEAFF
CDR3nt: TGTGCCAGCAGCGTAGAGGCAGGGCTAAGGAACACTGAAGCTTTCTTT

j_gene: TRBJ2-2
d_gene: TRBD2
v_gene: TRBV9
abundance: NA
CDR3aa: CASSVGPGGNTGELFF
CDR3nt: TGTGCCAGCAGCGTAGGACCGGGGGGAAACACCGGGGAGCTGTTTTTT

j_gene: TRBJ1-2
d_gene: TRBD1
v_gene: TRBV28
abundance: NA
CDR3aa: CASSPVQGQGGGYTF
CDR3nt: TGTGCCAGCAGTCCAGTTCAGGGACAGGGAGGCGGCTACACCTTC

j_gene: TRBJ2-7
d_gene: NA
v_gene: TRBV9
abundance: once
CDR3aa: CASSVEGGGNYEQYF
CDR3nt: TGTGCCAGCAGCGTAGAGGGTGGGGGGAACTACGAGCAGTACTTC

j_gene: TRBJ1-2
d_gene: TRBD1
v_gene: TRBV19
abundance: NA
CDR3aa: CASRQRGTGGSYGYTF
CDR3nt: TGTGCCAGTAGGCAGAGGGGGACAGGGGGATCTTATGGCTACACCTTC

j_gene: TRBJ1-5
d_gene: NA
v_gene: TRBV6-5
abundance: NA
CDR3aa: CASSGTIEEPQHF
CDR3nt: TGTGCCAGCAGCGGGACAATAGAAGAGCCCCAGCATTTT

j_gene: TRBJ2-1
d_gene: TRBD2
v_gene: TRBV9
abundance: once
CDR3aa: CASSPSGGAYNEQFF
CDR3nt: TGTGCCAGCAGCCCTAGCGGGGGCGCTTACAATGAGCAGTTCTTC

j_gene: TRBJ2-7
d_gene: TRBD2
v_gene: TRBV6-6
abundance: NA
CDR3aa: CASRGPGGQYF
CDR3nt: TGTGCCAGCAGGGGCCCGGGAGGTCAGTACTTC

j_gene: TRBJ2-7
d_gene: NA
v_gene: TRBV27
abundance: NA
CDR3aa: CASNEEYEQYF
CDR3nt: TGTGCCAGCAACGAGGAGTACGAGCAGTACTTC

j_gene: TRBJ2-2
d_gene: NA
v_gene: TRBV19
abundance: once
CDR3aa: CASSNRGGTGELFF
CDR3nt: TGTGCCAGTAGTAACAGGGGAGGAACCGGGGAGCTGTTTTTT

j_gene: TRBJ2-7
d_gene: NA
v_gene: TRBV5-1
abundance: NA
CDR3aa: CASSLESGKSYEQYF
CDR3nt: TGCGCCAGCAGCTTGGAGTCAGGGAAGTCATACGAGCAGTACTTC

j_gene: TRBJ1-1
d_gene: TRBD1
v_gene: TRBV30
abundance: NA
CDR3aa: CAWSAGVGQGPARAFF
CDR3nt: TGTGCCTGGAGTGCGGGGGTTGGACAGGGGCCCGCTAGGGCTTTCTTT

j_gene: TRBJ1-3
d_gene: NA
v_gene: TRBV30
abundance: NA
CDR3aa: CAWSGGYGNTIYF
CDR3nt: TGTGCCTGGAGTGGAGGGTATGGAAACACCATATATTTT

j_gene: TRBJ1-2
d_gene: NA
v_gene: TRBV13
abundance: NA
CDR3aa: CASSLGGAANYGYTF
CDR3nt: TGTGCCAGCAGCTTAGGTGGGGCCGCGAACTATGGCTACACCTTC

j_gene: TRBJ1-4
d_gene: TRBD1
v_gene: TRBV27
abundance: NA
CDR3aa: CASRTGGYNEKLFF
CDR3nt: TGTGCCAGCAGGACAGGGGGATATAATGAAAAACTGTTTTTT

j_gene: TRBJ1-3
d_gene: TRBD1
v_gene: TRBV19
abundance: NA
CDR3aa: CASSIGTGFSGNTIYF
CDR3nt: TGTGCCAGTAGTATTGGGACAGGCTTCTCTGGAAACACCATATATTTT

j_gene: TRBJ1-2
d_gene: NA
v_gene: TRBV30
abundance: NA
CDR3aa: CAWSVPGHRSGYTF
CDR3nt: TGTGCCTGGAGTGTACCGGGACATCGGTCGGGCTACACCTTC

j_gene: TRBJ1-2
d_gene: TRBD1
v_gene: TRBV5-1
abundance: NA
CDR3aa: CASSPRTGVTDGYTF
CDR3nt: TGCGCCAGCAGCCCGAGGACAGGGGTTACGGATGGCTACACCTTC

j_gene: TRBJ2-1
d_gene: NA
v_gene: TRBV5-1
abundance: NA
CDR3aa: CASSSGFPGGEQFF
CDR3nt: TGCGCCAGCAGCTCGGGGTTTCCCGGAGGAGAGCAGTTCTTC

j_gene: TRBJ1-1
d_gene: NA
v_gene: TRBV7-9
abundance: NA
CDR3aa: CASSLSFEAFF
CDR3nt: TGTGCCAGCAGCTTATCGTTTGAAGCTTTCTTT

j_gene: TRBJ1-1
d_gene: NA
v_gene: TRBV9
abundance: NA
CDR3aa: CASSPTTVPNPEAFF
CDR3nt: TGTGCCAGCAGCCCAACGACAGTTCCTAACCCTGAAGCTTTCTTT

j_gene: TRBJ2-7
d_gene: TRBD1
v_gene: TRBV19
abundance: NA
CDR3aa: CASRPRDRPDEQYF
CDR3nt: TGTGCCAGTAGGCCCCGGGACAGGCCCGACGAGCAGTACTTC

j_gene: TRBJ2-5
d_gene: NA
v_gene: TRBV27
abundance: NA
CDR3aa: CASSLGLMETQYF
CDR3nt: TGTGCCAGCAGTTTAGGCCTCATGGAGACCCAGTACTTC

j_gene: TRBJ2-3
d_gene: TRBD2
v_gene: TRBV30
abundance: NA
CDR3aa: CAWSGRRLAGTDTQYF
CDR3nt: TGTGCCTGGAGCGGTCGGAGACTAGCGGGCACAGATACGCAGTATTTT

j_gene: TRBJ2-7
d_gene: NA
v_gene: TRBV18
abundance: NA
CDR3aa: CASSPRDSPYEQYF
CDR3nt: TGTGCCAGCTCACCGCGGGACAGTCCCTACGAGCAGTACTTC

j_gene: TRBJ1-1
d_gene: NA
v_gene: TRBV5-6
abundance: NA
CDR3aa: CASSPGGDTEAFF
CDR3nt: TGTGCCAGCAGCCCTGGGGGGGACACTGAAGCTTTCTTT

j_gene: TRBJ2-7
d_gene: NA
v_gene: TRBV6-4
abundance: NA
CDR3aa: CASTPRVTFHEQYF
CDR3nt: TGTGCCAGCACTCCCCGGGTTACCTTCCACGAGCAGTACTTC